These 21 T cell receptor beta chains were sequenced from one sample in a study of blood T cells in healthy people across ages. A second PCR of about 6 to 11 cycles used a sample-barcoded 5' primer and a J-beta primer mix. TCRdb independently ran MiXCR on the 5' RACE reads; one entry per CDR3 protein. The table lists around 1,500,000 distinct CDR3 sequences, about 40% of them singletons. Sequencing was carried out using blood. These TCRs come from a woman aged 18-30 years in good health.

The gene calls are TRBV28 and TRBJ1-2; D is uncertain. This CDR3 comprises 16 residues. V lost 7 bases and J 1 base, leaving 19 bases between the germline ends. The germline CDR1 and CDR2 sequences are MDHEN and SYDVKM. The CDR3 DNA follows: TGTGCCAGCAAATGGTCGCGGTTTTTAAATAACTATGGCTACACCTTC. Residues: CASKWSRFLNNYGYTF.

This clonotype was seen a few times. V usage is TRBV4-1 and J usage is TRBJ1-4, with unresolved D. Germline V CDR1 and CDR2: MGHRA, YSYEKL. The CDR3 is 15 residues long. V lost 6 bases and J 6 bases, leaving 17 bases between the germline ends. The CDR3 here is CASRQTGSQHEKLFF. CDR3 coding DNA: TGCGCCAGCAGGCAGACCGGGTCCCAGCATGAAAAACTGTTTTTT.

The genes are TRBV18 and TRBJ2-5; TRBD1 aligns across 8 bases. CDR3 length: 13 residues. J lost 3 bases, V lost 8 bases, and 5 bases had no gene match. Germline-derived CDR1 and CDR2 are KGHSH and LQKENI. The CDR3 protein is CASSPTGEETQYF. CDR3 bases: TGTGCCAGCAGCCCGACAGGGGAAGAGACCCAGTACTTC.

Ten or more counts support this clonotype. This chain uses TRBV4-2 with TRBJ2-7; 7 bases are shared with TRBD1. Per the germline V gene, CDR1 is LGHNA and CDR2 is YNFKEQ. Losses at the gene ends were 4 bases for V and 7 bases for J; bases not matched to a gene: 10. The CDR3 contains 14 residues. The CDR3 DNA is TGTGCCAGCAGCCCTCGGACAGGTTTTTGGGAGCAGTACTTC. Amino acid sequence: CASSPRTGFWEQYF.

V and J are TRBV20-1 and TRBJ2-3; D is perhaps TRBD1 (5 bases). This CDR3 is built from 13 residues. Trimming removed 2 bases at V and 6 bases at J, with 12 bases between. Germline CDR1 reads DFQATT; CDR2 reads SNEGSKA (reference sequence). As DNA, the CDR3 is TGCAGTGCTAGACGTGGGGCGTCGGATACGCAGTATTTT. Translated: CSARRGASDTQYF.

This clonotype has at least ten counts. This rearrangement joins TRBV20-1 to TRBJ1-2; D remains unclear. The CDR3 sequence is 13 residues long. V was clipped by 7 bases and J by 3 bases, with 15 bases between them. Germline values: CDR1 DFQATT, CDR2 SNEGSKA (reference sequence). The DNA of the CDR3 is TGCAGTGGGTATGTGGGAGTCGACTATGGCTACACCTTC. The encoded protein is CSGYVGVDYGYTF.

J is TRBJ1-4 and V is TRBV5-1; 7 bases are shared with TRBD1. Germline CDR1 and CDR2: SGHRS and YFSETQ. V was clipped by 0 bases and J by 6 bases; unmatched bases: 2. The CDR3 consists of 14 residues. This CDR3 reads CASSLEGAYEKLFF. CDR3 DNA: TGCGCCAGCAGCTTGGAGGGGGCGTATGAAAAACTGTTTTTT. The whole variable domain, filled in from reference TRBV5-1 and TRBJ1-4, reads KAGVTQTPRYLIKTRGQQVTLSCSPISGHRSVSWYQQTPGQGLQFLFEYFSETQRNKGNFPGRFSGRQFSNSRSEMNVSTLELGDSALYLCASSLEGAYEKLFFGSGTQLSVL.

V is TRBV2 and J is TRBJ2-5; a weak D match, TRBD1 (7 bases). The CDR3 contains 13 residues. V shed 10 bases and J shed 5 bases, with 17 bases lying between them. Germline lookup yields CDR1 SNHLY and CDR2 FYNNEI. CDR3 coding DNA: TGTGCCATACAAAAACAGGGGAGGGAGACCCAGTACTTC. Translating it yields CAIQKQGRETQYF.

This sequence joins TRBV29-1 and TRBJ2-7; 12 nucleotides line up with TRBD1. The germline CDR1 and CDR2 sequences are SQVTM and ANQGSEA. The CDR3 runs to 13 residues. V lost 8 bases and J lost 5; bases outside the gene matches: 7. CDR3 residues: CSLPGQGAHEQYF. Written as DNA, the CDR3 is TGCAGCCTTCCGGGACAGGGGGCCCACGAGCAGTACTTC.

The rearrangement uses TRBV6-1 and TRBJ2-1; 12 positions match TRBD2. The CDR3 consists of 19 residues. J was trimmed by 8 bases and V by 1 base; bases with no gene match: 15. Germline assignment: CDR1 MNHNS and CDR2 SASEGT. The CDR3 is CASSEVDPWTSGAVHEQFF. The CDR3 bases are TGTGCCAGCAGTGAAGTCGACCCATGGACTAGCGGGGCGGTGCATGAGCAGTTCTTC.

The CDR3 region is CASSYDPPSYEQYF. The CDR3 region has the DNA TGTGCCAGCAGCTACGACCCACCATCCTACGAGCAGTACTTC. The J gene is TRBJ2-7, the V gene TRBV2; D is unclear. This CDR3 region has 14 residues. Germline V gives CDR1 SNHLY, CDR2 FYNNEI. Trimming stripped 6 bases from V and 1 base from J, with 13 bases between.

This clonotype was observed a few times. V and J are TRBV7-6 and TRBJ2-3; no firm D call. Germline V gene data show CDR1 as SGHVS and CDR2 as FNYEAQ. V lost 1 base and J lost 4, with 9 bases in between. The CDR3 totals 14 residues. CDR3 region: CASSLVGESDTQYF. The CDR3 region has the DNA TGTGCCAGCAGCTTAGTAGGCGAATCAGATACGCAGTATTTT.

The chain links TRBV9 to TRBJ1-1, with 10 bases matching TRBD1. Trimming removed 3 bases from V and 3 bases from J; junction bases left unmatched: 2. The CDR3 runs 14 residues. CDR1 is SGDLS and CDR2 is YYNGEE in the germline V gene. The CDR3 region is CASSAGTGDTEAFF. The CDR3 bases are TGTGCCAGCAGCGCCGGGACAGGGGACACTGAAGCTTTCTTT.

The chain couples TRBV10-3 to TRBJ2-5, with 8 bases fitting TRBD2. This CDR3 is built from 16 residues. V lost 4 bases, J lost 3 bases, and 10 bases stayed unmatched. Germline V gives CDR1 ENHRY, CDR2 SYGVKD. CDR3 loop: CAISGGGPGFEETQYF. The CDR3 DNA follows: TGTGCCATCAGTGGCGGGGGGCCAGGGTTTGAAGAGACCCAGTACTTC.

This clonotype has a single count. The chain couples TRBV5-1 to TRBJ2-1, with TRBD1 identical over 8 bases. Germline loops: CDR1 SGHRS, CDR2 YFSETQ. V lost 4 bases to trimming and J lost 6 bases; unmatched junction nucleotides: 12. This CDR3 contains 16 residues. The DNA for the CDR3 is TGCGCCAGCAGCCCAGGGGGCCGGGGCCTTCCCAATGAGCAGTTCTTC. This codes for CASSPGGRGLPNEQFF.

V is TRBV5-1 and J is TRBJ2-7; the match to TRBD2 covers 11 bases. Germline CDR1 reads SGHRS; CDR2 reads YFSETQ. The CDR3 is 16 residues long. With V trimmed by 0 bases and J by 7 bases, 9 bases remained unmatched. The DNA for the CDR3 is TGCGCCAGCAGCTTGGTGGGACTAGCGGATTACAATGAGCAGTACTTC. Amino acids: CASSLVGLADYNEQYF.

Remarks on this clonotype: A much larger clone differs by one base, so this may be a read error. The CDR3 sequence is CASSKGAGGQQYF. CDR3 DNA sequence: TGTGCCAGCAGCAAAGGAGCTGGCGGACAGCAGTACTTC. The rearrangement uses TRBV21-1 and TRBJ2-5; TRBD1, the table's D call, was not compared with the DNA. TRBV21-1 is assigned pseudogene status. The CDR3 has 13 residues.

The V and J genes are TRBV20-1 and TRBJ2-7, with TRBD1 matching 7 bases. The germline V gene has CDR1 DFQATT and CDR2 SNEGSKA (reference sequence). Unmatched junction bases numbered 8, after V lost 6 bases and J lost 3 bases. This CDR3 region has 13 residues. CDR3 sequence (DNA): TGCAGTGCAGGGGCACGGACAGGCTACGAGCAGTACTTC. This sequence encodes CSAGARTGYEQYF.

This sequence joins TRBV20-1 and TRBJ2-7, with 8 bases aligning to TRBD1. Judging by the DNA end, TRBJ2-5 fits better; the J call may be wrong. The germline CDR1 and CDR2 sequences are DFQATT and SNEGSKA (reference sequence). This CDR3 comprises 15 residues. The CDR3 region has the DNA TGCAGTGCTCTCAAAGGACAGGGAGGACGGGAGACCCAGTACTTC. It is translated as CSALKGQGGRETQYF.

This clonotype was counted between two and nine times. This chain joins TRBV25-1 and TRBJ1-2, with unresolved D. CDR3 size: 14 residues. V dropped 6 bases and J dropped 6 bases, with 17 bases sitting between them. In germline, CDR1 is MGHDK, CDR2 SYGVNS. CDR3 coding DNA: TGTGCCAGCAGCGGTCCTCATTACGCCGATGGCTACACCTTC. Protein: CASSGPHYADGYTF.

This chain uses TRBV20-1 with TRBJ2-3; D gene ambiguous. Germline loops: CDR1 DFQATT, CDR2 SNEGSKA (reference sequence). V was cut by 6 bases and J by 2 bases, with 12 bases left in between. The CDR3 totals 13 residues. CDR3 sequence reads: CSATDEPTDTQYF. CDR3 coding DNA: TGCAGTGCCACGGACGAGCCCACAGATACGCAGTATTTT.